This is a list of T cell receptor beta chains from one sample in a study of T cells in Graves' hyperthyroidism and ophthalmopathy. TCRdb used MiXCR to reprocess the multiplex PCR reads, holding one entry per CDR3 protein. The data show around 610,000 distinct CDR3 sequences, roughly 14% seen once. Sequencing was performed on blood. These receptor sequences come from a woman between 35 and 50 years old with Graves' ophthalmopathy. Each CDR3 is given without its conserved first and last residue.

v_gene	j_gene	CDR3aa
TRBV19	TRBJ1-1	ASRTGTVNTEAF
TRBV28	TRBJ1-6	ASSQRTASYNSPLH
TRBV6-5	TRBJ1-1	ASSYSGQGRTEAF
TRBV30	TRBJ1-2	AWKTGGNYGYT
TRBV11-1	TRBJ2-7	ASSLAMGTYEQY
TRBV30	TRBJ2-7	AWSLTPLDGQY
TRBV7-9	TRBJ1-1	ASSLGGVAF
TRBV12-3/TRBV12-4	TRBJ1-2	ASSPQGGYYGYT
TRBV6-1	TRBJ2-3	ASRRDSGRGTDTQY
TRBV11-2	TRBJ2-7	ASSSPPGRFSYEQY
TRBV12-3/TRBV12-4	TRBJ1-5	ASSTTEGRPQH
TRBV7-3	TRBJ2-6	ASSLTVGQFSGANVLT